A single sample gave rise to the 30 T cell receptor beta chains below, sequenced in a study of radiotherapy plus CTLA-4 blockade in lung cancer. The assay was immunoSEQ multiplex PCR, and TCRdb's table has in-frame clones only and misses some. The sample consists of 120,000 or so clones, roughly 74% of them appearing once. Source: peripheral blood, taken from a patient treated with radiotherapy plus ipilimumab. The receptors were gathered from a human donor with non-small cell lung cancer who had a partial response to radiotherapy plus ipilimumab.

This chain links TRBV14 with TRBJ1-2, with a weak D call TRBD1 (5 bases). CDR1 is SGHDN and CDR2 is FVKESK in the germline V gene. Trimming removed 4 bases from V and 4 bases from J, with 25 bases in between. This CDR3 has 18 residues. CDR3 in DNA: TGTGCCAGCAGCCTCCCCGGACATCCAATTCTTCTGGGCTATGGCTACACCTTC. This gives the protein CASSLPGHPILLGYGYTF.

The CDR3 region has the DNA TGTGCCACCAGCAGAGATTCGGGGGGGAATCAGCCCCAGCATTTT. Its translation: CATSRDSGGNQPQHF. The rearrangement links TRBV15 to TRBJ1-5, with D possibly matching TRBD1 (5 bases). V gave up 0 bases and J gave up 4 bases, with 10 bases separating them. In germline, CDR1 is LNHNV, CDR2 YYDKDF (reference sequence). The CDR3 runs to 15 residues.

The chain carries TRBV6-5 and TRBJ1-1, with D unclear. Germline values: CDR1 MNHEY, CDR2 SVGAGI. The CDR3 has 13 residues. V lost 6 bases and J lost 6, with 14 bases in between. The CDR3: CASSSPPVAEAFF. The CDR3 DNA reads TGTGCCAGCAGCTCGCCCCCAGTGGCTGAAGCTTTCTTT.

V usage is TRBV28 and J usage is TRBJ2-4; maybe TRBD1 (6 bases). Trimming removed 4 bases at V and 6 bases at J, with 13 bases between. The CDR3 extends over 14 amino acids. Germline V CDR1 and CDR2: MDHEN, SYDVKM. CDR3 loop: CASSSVTQGNIQYF. CDR3 bases: TGTGCCAGCAGTTCAGTAACACAGGGAAACATTCAGTACTTC.

This chain's CDR3 is CASSPGTGDYGYTF. CDR3 sequence (DNA): TGCGCCAGCAGCCCCGGGACAGGGGACTATGGCTACACCTTC. The rearrangement joins TRBV5-1 to TRBJ1-2, with 10 positions matching TRBD1. J was trimmed by 3 bases and V by 4 bases; bases with no gene match: 3. From germline, CDR1 is SGHRS and CDR2 YFSETQ. The CDR3 contains 14 residues.

The CDR3 coding sequence is TGCGCCAGCAGGGGGAGCCTACTATGGGGAGACCGGAACACTGAAGCTTTCTTT. Protein product: CASRGSLLWGDRNTEAFF. The chain recombines TRBV10-1 with TRBJ1-1, with D uncertain. CDR1 and CDR2 (germline): WNHNN, SYGVQD (reference sequence). CDR3 length: 18 amino acids. V lost 6 bases, J lost 1 base, and 24 bases lay in between.

The genes are TRBV28 and TRBJ2-7, with TRBD2 identical over 8 bases. This CDR3 has 14 amino acids. V was pared by 7 bases and J by 0 bases, with 5 bases of the junction left unmatched. The germline gives CDR1 MDHEN, CDR2 SYDVKM. For the CDR3, the DNA is TGTGCCAGCAAACTAGCGGAAAGCTCCTACGAGCAGTACTTC. It codes for CASKLAESSYEQYF. The full variable domain, its missing parts supplied by reference TRBV28 and TRBJ2-7, is DVKVTQSSRYLVKRTGEKVFLECVQDMDHENMFWYRQDPGLGLRLIYFSYDVKMKEKGDIPEGYSVSREKKERFSLILESASTNQTSMYLCASKLAESSYEQYFGPGTRLTVT.

This clone occurred once. V usage is TRBV28 and J usage is TRBJ1-6; TRBD1 might be the D (6 bases). Per germline, CDR1 MDHEN and CDR2 SYDVKM. V lost 6 bases, J lost 10 bases, and 13 bases lay in between. The CDR3 has 13 amino acids. The CDR3 DNA reads TGTGCCAGCAGCTCGGGGACAATCTCACCCCTCCACTTT. Its protein is CASSSGTISPLHF.

The chain links TRBV5-1 to TRBJ1-1; 7 bases line up with TRBD1. The CDR3 totals 13 residues. Per the germline V gene, CDR1 is SGHRS and CDR2 is YFSETQ. V shed 3 bases, J shed 3 bases, and the junction held 2 bases outside the gene matches. The CDR3 sequence: CASSSDRDTEAFF. CDR3 DNA: TGCGCCAGCAGCTCTGACAGGGACACTGAAGCTTTCTTT. The whole variable domain, filled in from reference TRBV5-1 and TRBJ1-1, reads KAGVTQTPRYLIKTRGQQVTLSCSPISGHRSVSWYQQTPGQGLQFLFEYFSETQRNKGNFPGRFSGRQFSNSRSEMNVSTLELGDSALYLCASSSDRDTEAFFGQGTRLTVV.

The rearrangement joins TRBV6-6 to TRBJ2-3; weak D call: TRBD2 (7 bases). The V end was cut by 2 bases, the J end by 3 bases, with 15 bases between. The CDR3 is 16 amino acids. In germline, CDR1 is MNHNY, CDR2 SVGAGI (reference sequence). The CDR3, as DNA: TGTGCCAGCAGTTACATGGGAGGGGGGAAGACAGATACGCAGTATTTT. Its translation is CASSYMGGGKTDTQYF.

The chain joins TRBV10-3 to TRBJ2-2; TRBD2 agrees at 10 bases. This CDR3 is 15 amino acids long. After removal of 2 bases from V and 5 bases from J, the junction contained 2 bases not matched to a gene. Germline values: CDR1 ENHRY, CDR2 SYGVKD. Written as DNA, the CDR3 is TGTGCCATCAGTGAGGCTAGCGGGAGTACCGGGGAGCTGTTTTTT. This translates into CAISEASGSTGELFF.

This clone came up once. J is TRBJ2-3 and V is TRBV9; D possibly corresponds to TRBD1 (6 bases). The V end was cut by 3 bases, the J end by 0 bases, with 14 bases between. Germline V gene sequence: CDR1 SGDLS, CDR2 YYNGEE. The CDR3 loop spans 16 amino acids. CDR3 DNA: TGTGCCAGCAGCGCTAACCGGGACACCAGCACAGATACGCAGTATTTT. It encodes CASSANRDTSTDTQYF.

This clone was recorded only once. The gene calls are TRBV19 and TRBJ2-5; D possibly corresponds to TRBD2 (7 bases). V dropped 6 bases and J dropped 5 bases, with 10 bases sitting between them. The CDR3 has 12 amino acids. Germline V gives CDR1 LNHDA, CDR2 SQIVND (reference sequence). CDR3 loop: CASSKGGETQYF. The CDR3 DNA sequence: TGTGCCAGTAGCAAGGGGGGGGAGACCCAGTACTTC.

In nucleotides, the CDR3 is TGTGCCAGCAGTTCCCGCAAACCCCCAAGCTATAGCAATCAGCCCCAGCATTTT. This translates into CASSSRKPPSYSNQPQHF. The chain uses TRBV27 and TRBJ1-5; D is undetermined. The CDR3 spans 18 residues. The V and J ends lost 4 bases and 0 bases respectively, with 19 bases between them. Per germline, CDR1 MNHEY and CDR2 SMNVEV (reference sequence).

V and J are TRBV30 and TRBJ2-5; 8 nucleotides agree with TRBD2. Germline CDR1 reads GTSNPN; CDR2 reads SVGIG (reference sequence). Trimming took 3 bases from V and 4 from J; bases not matched to a gene: 10. The CDR3 has 15 residues. CDR3 residues: CAWRDNREGPETQYF. CDR3 DNA: TGTGCCTGGAGGGATAACCGGGAGGGCCCAGAGACCCAGTACTTC.

The chain joins TRBV7-2 to TRBJ2-2, with 8 bases identical to TRBD1. The CDR3 runs 15 residues. V trimming: 1 base; J trimming: 8 bases; junction bases outside the gene matches: 6. The germline CDR1 and CDR2 sequences are SGHTA and FQGNSA. The CDR3 DNA follows: TGTGCCAGCAGCTTAGATCACAGGGGGTTTGGGGAGCTGTTTTTT. Translation: CASSLDHRGFGELFF.

V gene TRBV6-1 combines with J gene TRBJ2-7, with 10 bases that match TRBD1. Germline trimming cut 0 bases from V and 4 bases from J; bases unmatched to any gene: 3. The CDR3 has 15 residues. Germline values: CDR1 MNHNS, CDR2 SASEGT. CDR3 in amino acids: CASSEARQGAYEQYF. CDR3 bases: TGTGCCAGCAGTGAAGCGAGACAGGGGGCGTACGAGCAGTACTTC.

The J gene is TRBJ2-1, the V gene TRBV10-2; D gene unclear. This CDR3 spans 16 amino acids. Trimming pared 0 bases from V and 1 base from J, leaving 10 bases between. CDR1 is WSHSY and CDR2 is SAAADI in the germline V gene. CDR3 residues: CASSESRFGSYNEQFF. The CDR3 nucleotides are TGCGCCAGCAGTGAGTCGAGGTTTGGGTCCTACAATGAGCAGTTCTTC.

V gene TRBV28 combines with J gene TRBJ2-7; 8 nucleotides agree with TRBD1. There are 15 residues in the CDR3. V dropped 6 bases and J dropped 4; count of bases not matched to a gene: 11. Germline CDR1 MDHEN, CDR2 SYDVKM. This chain's CDR3 is CASRTLHRGDYEQYV. CDR3 nucleotide sequence: TGTGCCAGCAGAACCTTACACAGGGGGGATTACGAGCAGTACGTC.

This clone was detected only once. V is TRBV5-1 and J is TRBJ2-1; D unclear. Trimming cost V 4 bases and J 0 bases, with 8 bases left between them. The CDR3 has 14 residues. In germline, CDR1 is SGHRS, CDR2 YFSETQ. In DNA, the CDR3 is TGCGCCAGCAGCCTACCTAGCTCCTACAATGAGCAGTTCTTC. Its translation: CASSLPSSYNEQFF.

The chain carries TRBV28 and TRBJ1-5, with 9 positions matching TRBD1. There are 15 residues in the CDR3. Germline trimming cut 6 bases from V and 10 bases from J; bases unmatched to any gene: 13. The germline V gene encodes CDR1 MDHEN and CDR2 SYDVKM. CDR3 loop: CASSILQGAGGPQHF. The CDR3 DNA sequence: TGTGCCAGCAGCATCTTACAGGGGGCGGGCGGCCCCCAGCATTTT.

The V gene is TRBV6-6, the J gene TRBJ1-5; D is unclear. The CDR3 covers 15 residues. Germline CDR1 and CDR2: MNHNY and SVGAGI (reference sequence). The V end was cut by 2 bases, the J end by 4 bases, with 12 bases between. The CDR3 region is CASSYTELPNQPQHF. Here the CDR3 DNA reads TGTGCCAGCAGTTACACAGAGCTTCCGAATCAGCCCCAGCATTTT.

This chain uses TRBV30 with TRBJ2-2; a possible D gene is TRBD2 (6 bases). The V and J ends lost 8 bases and 5 bases respectively, with 15 bases between them. There are 13 residues in the CDR3. Germline-derived CDR1 and CDR2 are GTSNPN and SVGIG (reference sequence). CDR3 DNA sequence: TGTGCCGGGGGGTGGGGGGAGACCGGGGAGCTGTTTTTT. This sequence encodes CAGGWGETGELFF. Looking up the rest from reference TRBV30 and TRBJ2-2 gives the full variable domain: SQTIHQWPATLVQPVGSPLSLECTVEGTSNPNLYWYRQAAGRGLQLLFYSVGIGQISSEVPQNLSASRPQDRQFILSSKKLLLSDSGFYLCAGGWGETGELFFGEGSRLTVL.

This chain joins TRBV7-2 and TRBJ1-2; a possible D gene is TRBD1 (5 bases). Trimming stripped 2 bases from V and 7 bases from J, with 14 bases between. Germline V gives CDR1 SGHTA, CDR2 FQGNSA. This CDR3 has 14 amino acids. The CDR3 loop is CASSLYRGSAGYTF. CDR3 nucleotide sequence: TGTGCCAGCAGCTTATATCGGGGGTCTGCTGGCTACACCTTC.

On this clone: This CDR3 is also generated by other DNA sequences in the sample. The chain recombines TRBV18 with TRBJ1-5; a weak D match, TRBD1 (6 bases). The CDR3 loop spans 14 amino acids. V dropped 2 bases and J dropped 6 bases, with 11 bases sitting between them. CDR1 is KGHSH, CDR2 LQKENI, per germline. Written as DNA, the CDR3 is TGTGCCAGCTCACCAGGGGGCGGGGGTCAGCCCCAGCATTTT. Residues: CASSPGGGGQPQHF.

In this sample, this clone turned up a few times. This specimen includes other DNA sequences encoding the same CDR3. The genes are TRBV4-3 and TRBJ1-5; no clear D. V shed 3 bases and J shed 6 bases, with 12 bases lying between them. The CDR3 extends over 14 amino acids. Germline CDR1 and CDR2: LGHNA and YSLEER. CDR3 protein: CASSHAFGVQPQHF. CDR3 in DNA: TGCGCCAGCAGCCATGCATTCGGGGTTCAGCCCCAGCATTTT.

The chain combines TRBV30 with TRBJ2-3, with 12 bases aligning to TRBD2. This CDR3 has 16 amino acids. V lost 1 base and J lost 6; bases outside the gene matches: 8. CDR1 is GTSNPN, CDR2 SVGIG, per germline (reference sequence). CDR3 sequence reads: CAWSGLAGAISDTQYF. CDR3 sequence (DNA): TGTGCCTGGAGTGGACTAGCGGGAGCCATATCGGATACGCAGTATTTT.

The J gene is TRBJ2-7, the V gene TRBV27; no clear D. Trimming removed 3 bases at V and 3 bases at J, with 9 bases between. CDR1 MNHEY and CDR2 SMNVEV come from the germline V gene (reference sequence). This CDR3 has 13 amino acids. This chain's CDR3 is CASSFSRYYEQYF. DNA of the CDR3: TGTGCCAGCAGTTTCTCCAGGTACTACGAGCAGTACTTC.

This sequence joins TRBV6-1 and TRBJ2-3; TRBD2 matches at 8 bases. The CDR3 runs to 17 residues. Trimming at V came to 1 base and at J to 1 base, leaving 7 bases not matched to a gene. Looked up from germline, CDR1 is MNHNS and CDR2 is SASEGT. CDR3 amino acids: CASSEVVRGGRTDTQYF. CDR3 sequence (DNA): TGTGCCAGCAGTGAAGTGGTTCGGGGGGGCCGCACAGATACGCAGTATTTT.

The gene calls are TRBV7-6 and TRBJ1-5, with 11 bases aligning to TRBD1. Germline lookup yields CDR1 SGHVS and CDR2 FNYEAQ. V shed 5 bases and J 2 bases; nucleotides not matched to a gene: 8. The CDR3 contains 17 residues. As DNA, the CDR3 is TGTGCCAGCAGCCCCAGGACAGGGGGCGGGGGCAATCAGCCCCAGCATTTT. It yields the protein CASSPRTGGGGNQPQHF. Complete variable domain (other parts from reference TRBV7-6 and TRBJ1-5): GAGVSQSPRYKVTKRGQDVALRCDPISGHVSLYWYRQALGQGPEFLTYFNYEAQQDKSGLPNDRFSAERPEGSISTLTIQRTEQRDSAMYRCASSPRTGGGGNQPQHFGDGTRLSIL.